The present TCR beta chain was sequenced within a study of cytomegalovirus exposure and HLA in healthy donors (dated by TCRdb to between 2016 and 2019). Looking at the study overall: An earlier analysis of fewer than 750 of the donors reported 250 to 350 Gb of sequence data and 90 million to 120 million unique TCR beta sequences obtained from about 170 million T cells. Rather than using new phenotypic data, the later analysis identified candidate immune exposures from TCR beta sequences and from how often those sequences occurred across donors. The number of donors typed differed by locus, with 629-630 for A, B, C, DRB1 and DQB1, around 500 for DQA1, about 610 for DPA1, and around 450 for DPB1. The study was designed to test whether signatures of past pathogen exposure could be identified by cataloging public T cell receptors. To predict cytomegalovirus infection status, the study brought together high-throughput TCR immunosequencing, statistical association of individual TCRs with disease status, and machine learning. Donor age, sex, ethnicity and CMV serostatus were collected together with the repertoire data. Class I and class II HLA loci were covered by the typing at four-digit resolution. A later analysis re-analyzed previously published TCR beta repertoires from 660 or so donors and added high-resolution HLA genotyping to study TCR occurrence patterns. Every repertoire in the discovery cohort had been generated on one and the same sequencing platform. About 300 gigabases of sequencing data and approximately 85 million unique TCR sequences were included in an early release covering several hundred HLA-typed donors. Among 300 to 450 genotyped donors of the cohort, an average of around 240,000 unique TCR beta nucleotide sequences were sequenced per donor, approximately 20% of them non-productive. The T cell repertoires of under 750 subjects were profiled by immunosequencing and related to cytomegalovirus serostatus. A separate validation cohort of 90 to 150 different subjects was used in addition to the roughly 620-subject first cohort. A later genetic analysis took genome-wide SNP genotypes for about three fifths of the roughly 700 donors and used that subset as a discovery cohort. Among the roughly 410 genotyped donors, around 79% belonged to the genetic ancestry cluster associated with self-reported Caucasian donors. Roughly five DR-DQ haplotypes were handled as single units for association and clustering because linkage in the cohort was strong. To decide whether each TCR beta V gene segment behaved as functional or pseudogenic, an earlier analysis of several hundred of the donors relied on high-throughput TCR beta sequencing. General findings and caveats noted by the study authors: V-gene and J-gene trimming of TCR beta chains was associated with a missense DCLRE1C variant in a later genetic analysis, and the association was replicated in an independent cohort. A total of fewer than 200 TCR beta chains were listed by the study as associated with cytomegalovirus. Because HLA typing was unavailable for some donors at each locus, only the typed subset was used in association tests. A later genetic analysis reported fewer N-insertions in productive TCRs among donors in an Asian-associated ancestry cluster than the roughly 700-donor mean. While some public TCRs were present in many individuals, most TCR sequences turned up only very rarely across donors. In both the original and validation cohorts, the classifier was reported to diagnose cytomegalovirus status with high specificity and sensitivity. Because counts were too low, some 17 rarely observed V segments, including chromosome 9 orphons, were left out of the earlier analysis of 587 of the donors. Presence/absence analyses assumed roughly uniform sequencing depth across donors, an assumption that may not hold. In a later analysis, several top co-occurrence clusters were reported to appear linked to parvovirus B19, influenza, CMV and Epstein-Barr virus. A later analysis found that TCR association rates varied across HLA loci, with DRB1 alleles showing the most associated TCRs and HLA-C alleles the fewest. CMV serostatus was the only immune exposure information available for the cohort. In a later analysis, 16,951 TCR beta sequences were associated with specific HLA alleles at a false discovery rate of 0.05. According to the authors, the approach could potentially be generalized to other disease states and immunological phenotypes. Compared with equally common non-associated chains, HLA-associated TCR beta chains in a later analysis were more clonally expanded and had lower generation probabilities. In this cohort, only TCR beta chains were sequenced, and detectable features were limited by the absence of alpha or paired-chain data. Linkage disequilibrium might explain the correlated functional status among segregating V segments, but an unknown experimental factor could not be excluded. When HLA alleles, especially DR and DQ, strongly co-occurred, attributing TCR associations to individual alleles was difficult. Three of the identified cytomegalovirus-associated TCR beta chains were confirmed in vitro to be specific for cytomegalovirus antigens. Broadly in line with IMGT annotations, most TCR beta V segments showed up in productive rearrangements about 90% or about 30% of the time in an earlier analysis of approximately 640 of the donors. A cluster of highly shared sequence variants was judged likely to be a technical artifact of the sequencing pipeline. A later analysis found that most CMV-associated TCR beta chains appeared HLA-restricted, with HLA associations seemingly driven largely by CMV exposure. A further reported finding was that TCR beta sequences accurately predicted the HLA-A and HLA-B alleles for most subjects in the first cohort.

Preparation of the library involved the immunoSEQ multiplex PCR assay. For the multiplex PCR, a mixture combining 60 forward primers for TCR Vbeta segments and 13 reverse primers for TCR Jbeta segments was used. Amplification of the CDR3 region of rearranged TCR beta genes was performed with a multiplex PCR assay on genomic DNA. Amplified TCR beta libraries were sequenced as 87-base-pair reads on the Illumina HiSeq System. In the original analysis: A later analysis counted about 76 million unique TCR beta chains across the roughly 700 repertoires, and roughly 9.9 million of these chains were shared by at least two donors. Raw reads were error-corrected and collapsed into unique sequences with a nearest-neighbor algorithm that merged closely related sequences to remove PCR and sequencing errors. CDR3 sequences were aligned to IMGT reference sequences to assign V, D and J gene segments. For a sequence to be retained, at least a six-nucleotide match to both a V gene segment and a J gene segment was required. Rearrangements were called productive when the CDR3 lacked stop codons and stayed in frame with V and J; all others were non-productive. Following IMGT convention, CDR3 was defined as the stretch from the second conserved V-encoded cysteine up to the conserved J-encoded phenylalanine. The earlier analysis of some 550 of the donors excluded any sequence lacking an unambiguous match to a single V gene segment. An earlier analysis of a few hundred of the donors called V segments functional above 56.7% productive rearrangements and segregating when the between-donor standard deviation exceeded 5%. A statistical classification framework was developed to diagnose cytomegalovirus status using the catalog of TCR beta chain sequences. A later analysis assigned V and J genes by comparing TCR nucleotide sequences with IMGT/GENE-DB human TR gene sequences. The TCRdist pipeline was used in a later analysis to assign CDR3 sequences and most-parsimonious VDJ recombination scenarios. In a later analysis, each TCR beta chain was defined by its CDR3 amino acid sequence together with its V-gene family, and reads without a unique V-gene family were excluded. A later analysis removed 450 to 600 highly shared, low-generation-probability nucleotide sequences to deal with suspected cross-contamination and a sequencing artifact. For each public chain, a later analysis derived a clonal expansion index from normalized ranks of inferred template counts within each repertoire. In a later analysis, generation probabilities were computed using a VDJ recombination model fitted to out-of-frame rearrangements, and the results were checked against IGoR. In a later analysis, TCR-TCR, TCR-HLA and TCR-CMV co-occurrence was scored with hypergeometric tests, and a repertoire-size bias correction was applied to TCR pairs. To estimate false discovery rates, a later analysis permuted the HLA or CMV assignments 20 times. A later analysis grouped co-occurring TCRs with DBSCAN, adding TCRdist sequence similarity when clustering within HLA-allele-positive subsets. Co-occurrence clustering excluded repertoires with fewer than 30,000 or more than 120,000 public chains, plus five with anomalous nucleotide sharing. TCRdb took this table from immuneACCESS and kept in-frame rearrangements with V and J called. Such tables lack part of the clones; where checked against another copy, unresolved V genes explain under half of the gap, and the rest is unexplained. For V, J and clone size, that table is used; D and trimming come from the DNA. Counted in this sample were under 75,000 clones; roughly 81% of them appeared once. Over 9.5% of the sample is taken by the ten largest.

In total, approximately 690 healthy bone marrow donors made up the cohort. At the time of sampling, all cohort members were nominally healthy, though unrecorded immune exposures were likely present. Of the approximately 700 cohort members, 250 to 300 had positive CMV serostatus and 350 to 400 had negative CMV serostatus, and CMV serostatus was not recorded for the donor. Each donor provided a peripheral blood sample, and peripheral blood mononuclear cells were used for TCR beta sequencing. Genomic DNA was extracted from the blood cell samples with the Qiagen DNeasy Blood Extraction Kit. In regard to this clone: The antigen it binds to is not known. Base qualities are not recorded, but no much larger clone differs from it by a single base.

The sequence was collected from a human donor in good health. What was sequenced was PBMCs.

The CDR3 reads as follows: CASATGYSYNSPLHF. The DNA sequence reads TGTGCCAGCGCTACAGGATACTCCTATAATTCACCCCTCCACTTT. Rearrangement joined TRBV25-1 to TRBJ1-6; TRBD1 is possibly the D segment (5 matching bases). V was cut back by 8 bases and J by 0 bases, leaving a gap of 11 bases between them. From its cysteine to its phenylalanine, the CDR3 spans 15 amino acids. The DNA shown is the 45-base CDR3, in frame from base 1. Based on the germline V gene, the CDR1 and CDR2 sequences are MGHDK and SYGVNS.